The present entry profiles one T cell receptor (beta chain) with its context. The germline CDR1 and CDR2 sequences are MGHRA and YSYEKL. V dropped 7 bases and J dropped 4; count of bases not matched to a gene: 21. The CDR3 sequence is 19 residues long. Under the authors' procedure: Amplified reference gene primers provided the basis for estimating nucleated cell counts. Sequencing was performed with immunoSEQ multiplex PCR; in TCRdb, only in-frame clones are kept and a portion is missing. V, J and clone size are taken as reported in that table, and D and trimming were inferred from the DNA itself. The sample carries 91,000 or so clones, about 83% recorded once. This sample stems from a study of blood T cell repertoires in COVID-19. Across the whole study: The origin of the acute and convalescent COVID-19 samples was the United States, Italy and Spain. PBMCs, B-cell-depleted T cells, or T cells provided the cDNA or gDNA that made up the material.

The sequencing input was peripheral blood. The TCR originated in a human donor in a cohort sampled during active COVID-19. The chain combines TRBV4-1 with TRBJ2-2, with 7 bases that match TRBD2. CDR3 DNA: TGCGCCAGCACCCCTGGGCCAGGCGGACTAGTTTTCCGCACCGGGGAGCTGTTTTTT. It codes for CASTPGPGGLVFRTGELFF.